This T cell receptor beta chain was obtained from a study of blood T cell repertoires in COVID-19. Looking at the study overall: There were acute and convalescent COVID-19 samples, and they came from the United States, Italy and Spain. PBMCs, B-cell-depleted T cells, or T cells were the source of the cDNA or gDNA that made up the material.

Methods used by the authors: Amplifying reference gene primers gave estimates of nucleated cell counts. The protocol was immunoSEQ multiplex PCR, while the TCRdb copy is restricted to in-frame clones and leaves out a portion. For V, J and clone size, that table is used; D and trimming come from the DNA. The sample has approximately 280,000 clones, nearly 90% seen once; the top ten hold just under 9.5%. Between the trimmed V and J ends, which lost 6 bases and 1 base, there was a span of 7 bases. The CDR3 runs to 13 residues. Germline lookup yields CDR1 SGHVS and CDR2 FQNEAQ. The TCR comes from a young man with active or convalescent COVID-19. The chain couples TRBV7-8 to TRBJ1-5; D not certain. Sequenced sample: peripheral blood. The DNA of the CDR3 is TGTGCCAGCAGAATGTCAAGCAATCAGCCCCAGCATTTT. Translating gives CASRMSSNQPQHF.